This T cell receptor (beta chain) emerged from a study of cytomegalovirus exposure and HLA in healthy donors. The study's findings and limits: The study listed roughly 150 cytomegalovirus-associated TCR beta chains. Most observed TCR sequences were rare, whereas some public TCRs were detected in many donors. The authors confirmed in vitro that a few CMV-associated chains were specific for CMV antigens.

The study drew the donors from its roughly 110-subject validation cohort, separate from the approximately 670-subject first cohort. Only in-frame clones appear in the TCRdb table, and some are missing; sequencing was by immunoSEQ multiplex PCR. The sample has approximately 270,000 clones, 90% seen once. Note on this clone: Its matching antigen is unknown.

The CDR3 spans 15 residues. CDR1 and CDR2 (germline): SEHNR, FQNEAQ (reference sequence). The V end lost 5 bases, the J end lost 0 bases, and 11 bases lay between the germline ends. The V gene is TRBV7-9, the J gene TRBJ1-3; no reliable D call. The sample taken for sequencing was PBMCs. This TCR was recovered from a woman aged 18-29 years in good health and CMV-seronegative. The DNA for the CDR3 is TGTGCCAGCAGCCGTCCGGTGAGCTCTGGAAACACCATATATTTT. This gives the protein CASSRPVSSGNTIYF.